These T cell receptor beta chains were read from a single sample in a study of CD4 T cells in relation to SARS-CoV-2 and coronaviruses. Sequencing was performed with immunoSEQ multiplex PCR; in TCRdb, only in-frame clones are kept and a portion is missing. The sample holds 20,000 or so clones; 60% to 85% are singletons and the top ten take approximately 14%. Their target antigens are unknown. The sequencing sample was made of CD4+ T cells from PBMCs, cultured in vitro. These receptors all stem from a human donor in good health. The CDR3 runs from the conserved cysteine through the conserved F or W. Each record gives: V gene, clone size, CDR3 length, D gene, J gene, CDR3 protein, CDR3 DNA. A D gene is named only where the DNA matches it firmly. The size entry is marked missing in some rows and otherwise reads once, few, many or a size class.

v_gene: TRBV30; abundance: few; len: 14; d_gene: .; j_gene: TRBJ2-7; CDR3aa: CAWSVTETYYEQYF; CDR3nt: TGTGCCTGGAGTGTAACGGAAACCTACTACGAGCAGTACTTC
v_gene: TRBV11-1; abundance: .; len: 15; d_gene: .; j_gene: TRBJ2-5; CDR3aa: CASSSTPAAQETQYF; CDR3nt: TGTGCCAGCAGCTCCACCCCAGCGGCTCAAGAGACCCAGTACTTC
v_gene: TRBV7-3; abundance: .; len: 14; d_gene: TRBD1; j_gene: TRBJ1-2; CDR3aa: CASRPGQGSYGYTF; CDR3nt: TGTGCCAGCAGACCGGGACAGGGATCTTATGGCTACACCTTC
v_gene: TRBV27; abundance: once; len: 13; d_gene: .; j_gene: TRBJ1-1; CDR3aa: CASSPQVMTEAFF; CDR3nt: TGTGCCAGCAGCCCACAGGTCATGACTGAAGCTTTCTTT
v_gene: TRBV18; abundance: once; len: 13; d_gene: .; j_gene: TRBJ1-5; CDR3aa: CASSPGFDQPQHF; CDR3nt: TGTGCCAGCTCACCGGGGTTCGATCAGCCCCAGCATTTT
v_gene: TRBV9; abundance: .; len: 17; d_gene: .; j_gene: TRBJ2-6; CDR3aa: CASSVVGSGPGANVLTF; CDR3nt: TGTGCCAGCAGCGTAGTAGGTTCGGGGCCCGGGGCCAACGTCCTGACTTTC
v_gene: TRBV10-1; abundance: .; len: 14; d_gene: TRBD2; j_gene: TRBJ2-7; CDR3aa: CASSTASGGYEQYF; CDR3nt: TGCGCCAGCAGTACGGCTAGCGGGGGATACGAGCAGTACTTC
v_gene: TRBV27; abundance: .; len: 15; d_gene: .; j_gene: TRBJ2-1; CDR3aa: CASSFWTGEGDEQFF; CDR3nt: TGTGCCAGCAGTTTTTGGACGGGAGAGGGAGATGAGCAGTTCTTC
v_gene: TRBV12-3/TRBV12-4; abundance: .; len: 12; d_gene: .; j_gene: TRBJ1-6; CDR3aa: CASSRQNSPLHF; CDR3nt: TGTGCCAGCAGCCGACAAAATTCACCCCTCCACTTT
v_gene: TRBV6-5; abundance: few; len: 16; d_gene: .; j_gene: TRBJ1-3; CDR3aa: CASSLQGPGAGNTIYF; CDR3nt: TGTGCCAGCAGTTTACAGGGTCCTGGTGCTGGAAACACCATATATTTT
v_gene: TRBV6-1; abundance: .; len: 18; d_gene: TRBD2; j_gene: TRBJ2-3; CDR3aa: CASSEWNSGLAGTDTQYF; CDR3nt: TGTGCCAGCAGTGAATGGAATTCGGGACTAGCGGGCACAGATACGCAGTATTTT
v_gene: TRBV2; abundance: .; len: 13; d_gene: .; j_gene: TRBJ2-5; CDR3aa: CARGGGGEETQYF; CDR3nt: TGTGCCAGGGGGGGAGGGGGAGAAGAGACCCAGTACTTC
v_gene: TRBV6-5; abundance: .; len: 15; d_gene: TRBD1; j_gene: TRBJ1-3; CDR3aa: CASSEETGGGNTIYF; CDR3nt: TGTGCCAGCTCCGAAGAGACAGGGGGAGGAAACACCATATATTTT
v_gene: TRBV28; abundance: .; len: 15; d_gene: .; j_gene: TRBJ2-1; CDR3aa: CASSLLAGNYNEQFF; CDR3nt: TGTGCCAGCAGTTTATTGGCGGGGAACTACAATGAGCAGTTCTTC
v_gene: TRBV12-3/TRBV12-4; abundance: .; len: 13; d_gene: .; j_gene: TRBJ1-5; CDR3aa: CASGGGLYQPQHF; CDR3nt: TGTGCCAGCGGCGGGGGGCTTTATCAGCCCCAGCATTTT
v_gene: TRBV11-2; abundance: .; len: 14; d_gene: .; j_gene: TRBJ2-5; CDR3aa: CASSLESGRETQYF; CDR3nt: TGTGCCAGCAGCTTAGAGTCCGGTCGAGAGACCCAGTACTTC
v_gene: TRBV11-2; abundance: .; len: 14; d_gene: .; j_gene: TRBJ2-7; CDR3aa: CASSLDNRAYEQYF; CDR3nt: TGTGCCAGCAGCTTAGATAACAGGGCCTACGAGCAGTACTTC
v_gene: TRBV19; abundance: .; len: 16; d_gene: .; j_gene: TRBJ2-4; CDR3aa: CASSSGKGGGGNIQYF; CDR3nt: TGTGCCAGTAGCTCCGGGAAGGGAGGTGGAGGAAACATTCAGTACTTC
v_gene: TRBV7-8; abundance: .; len: 13; d_gene: .; j_gene: TRBJ1-2; CDR3aa: CASSLSGAQGYTF; CDR3nt: TGTGCCAGCAGCTTGTCAGGTGCCCAGGGCTACACCTTC
v_gene: TRBV30; abundance: .; len: 14; d_gene: .; j_gene: TRBJ2-7; CDR3aa: CAWSVLRDGRVQYF; CDR3nt: TGTGCCTGGAGTGTTCTCAGGGACGGCAGGGTGCAGTACTTC
v_gene: TRBV11-3; abundance: once; len: 16; d_gene: .; j_gene: TRBJ2-1; CDR3aa: CASSLGPPGSGGEQFF; CDR3nt: TGTGCCAGCAGCTTAGGTCCGCCCGGGAGCGGCGGTGAGCAGTTCTTC
v_gene: TRBV5-8; abundance: .; len: 13; d_gene: TRBD2; j_gene: TRBJ2-3; CDR3aa: CASRLLAGGPIVW; CDR3nt: TGTGCCAGCAGACTACTAGCGGGAGGCCCCATAGTGTGG
v_gene: TRBV7-9; abundance: .; len: 14; d_gene: .; j_gene: TRBJ1-1; CDR3aa: CASSLFGSKSEAFF; CDR3nt: TGTGCCAGCAGCTTATTTGGGAGTAAATCTGAAGCTTTCTTT
v_gene: TRBV3-1/TRBV3-2; abundance: .; len: 14; d_gene: .; j_gene: TRBJ2-7; CDR3aa: CASSRAGGSYEQYF; CDR3nt: TGTGCCAGCAGCCGGGCAGGGGGGTCCTACGAGCAGTACTTC
v_gene: TRBV12-5; abundance: once; len: 23; d_gene: .; j_gene: TRBJ2-1; CDR3aa: CASGLVPRWDSREAPTNYNEQFF; CDR3nt: TGTGCTAGTGGTTTGGTACCCCGATGGGACAGCCGGGAGGCTCCCACTAACTACAATGAGCAGTTCTTC
v_gene: TRBV6-5; abundance: .; len: 15; d_gene: TRBD1; j_gene: TRBJ2-7; CDR3aa: CASSLAGQGAIEQYF; CDR3nt: TGTGCCAGCAGTCTCGCGGGGCAGGGGGCGATCGAGCAGTACTTC
v_gene: TRBV2; abundance: .; len: 13; d_gene: .; j_gene: TRBJ1-1; CDR3aa: CASSEDRNTEAFF; CDR3nt: TGTGCCAGCAGTGAAGACAGGAACACTGAAGCTTTCTTT
v_gene: TRBV7-9; abundance: .; len: 14; d_gene: .; j_gene: TRBJ1-2; CDR3aa: CASSPGGQNYGYTF; CDR3nt: TGTGCCAGCAGCCCCGGGGGGCAGAACTATGGCTACACCTTC
v_gene: TRBV19; abundance: few; len: 14; d_gene: .; j_gene: TRBJ2-2; CDR3aa: CASSGALNTGELFF; CDR3nt: TGTGCCAGTAGTGGCGCTCTGAACACCGGGGAGCTGTTTTTT
v_gene: TRBV4-1; abundance: .; len: 14; d_gene: .; j_gene: TRBJ2-3; CDR3aa: CASSQDSLTDTQYF; CDR3nt: TGCGCCAGCAGCCAAGATTCCCTCACAGATACGCAGTATTTT
v_gene: TRBV5-1; abundance: .; len: 13; d_gene: .; j_gene: TRBJ2-5; CDR3aa: CASSPNIQETQYF; CDR3nt: TGCGCCAGCAGCCCAAACATCCAAGAGACCCAGTACTTC
v_gene: TRBV6-5; abundance: .; len: 13; d_gene: .; j_gene: TRBJ1-1; CDR3aa: CASKLGPGAEAFF; CDR3nt: TGTGCCAGCAAGCTGGGTCCGGGGGCTGAAGCTTTCTTT
v_gene: TRBV29-1; abundance: .; len: 13; d_gene: TRBD1; j_gene: TRBJ2-1; CDR3aa: CSVRTGGVDEQFF; CDR3nt: TGCAGCGTACGGACAGGGGGAGTCGATGAGCAGTTCTTC
v_gene: TRBV6-6; abundance: few; len: 12; d_gene: .; j_gene: TRBJ2-7; CDR3aa: CASSYQDYEQYF; CDR3nt: TGTGCCAGCAGTTACCAGGACTACGAGCAGTACTTC
v_gene: TRBV30; abundance: .; len: 11; d_gene: .; j_gene: TRBJ1-2; CDR3aa: CAWSEGRLVGF; CDR3nt: TGTGCCTGGAGTGAGGGCCGCCTTGTGGGCTTC
v_gene: TRBV19; abundance: .; len: 15; d_gene: .; j_gene: TRBJ1-1; CDR3aa: CASSLGAGLNTEAFF; CDR3nt: TGTGCCAGTAGTTTGGGGGCAGGGCTGAACACTGAAGCTTTCTTT
v_gene: TRBV12-3/TRBV12-4; abundance: .; len: 12; d_gene: .; j_gene: TRBJ2-2; CDR3aa: CASSLNTGELFF; CDR3nt: TGTGCCAGCAGCCTTAACACCGGGGAGCTGTTTTTT
v_gene: TRBV2; abundance: few; len: 13; d_gene: .; j_gene: TRBJ2-3; CDR3aa: CASNQARTDTQYF; CDR3nt: TGTGCCAGCAATCAGGCCCGCACAGATACGCAGTATTTT
v_gene: TRBV4-1; abundance: .; len: 17; d_gene: TRBD2; j_gene: TRBJ2-3; CDR3aa: CASTPRYLAGGTDTQYF; CDR3nt: TGCGCCAGCACGCCAAGGTACCTAGCGGGAGGCACAGATACGCAGTATTTT
v_gene: TRBV9; abundance: once; len: 13; d_gene: .; j_gene: TRBJ1-3; CDR3aa: CASSVGGGNTIYF; CDR3nt: TGTGCCAGCAGCGTAGGTGGGGGAAACACCATATATTTT
v_gene: TRBV6-2/TRBV6-3; abundance: .; len: 14; d_gene: .; j_gene: TRBJ1-1; CDR3aa: CASSYLGWRTEAFF; CDR3nt: TGTGCCAGCAGTTACTTGGGCTGGAGGACTGAAGCTTTCTTT
v_gene: TRBV18; abundance: few; len: 13; d_gene: .; j_gene: TRBJ1-1; CDR3aa: CASSPAGTTEAFF; CDR3nt: TGTGCCAGCTCACCGGCGGGTACCACTGAAGCTTTCTTT
v_gene: TRBV7-3; abundance: .; len: 16; d_gene: TRBD2; j_gene: TRBJ2-3; CDR3aa: CASSFGPSGSTDTQYF; CDR3nt: TGTGCCAGCAGCTTCGGTCCTAGCGGGAGTACAGATACGCAGTATTTT
v_gene: TRBV18; abundance: .; len: 13; d_gene: .; j_gene: TRBJ1-1; CDR3aa: CASSGTLNTEAFF; CDR3nt: TGTGCCAGCTCTGGGACACTCAACACTGAAGCTTTCTTT
v_gene: TRBV19; abundance: .; len: 14; d_gene: .; j_gene: TRBJ2-1; CDR3aa: CASSPQGTYNEQFF; CDR3nt: TGTGCCAGTAGCCCACAGGGAACCTACAATGAGCAGTTCTTC
v_gene: TRBV10-3; abundance: .; len: 13; d_gene: .; j_gene: TRBJ2-3; CDR3aa: CAVRRRGTDTQYF; CDR3nt: TGTGCCGTGAGGAGGCGGGGCACAGATACGCAGTATTTT
v_gene: TRBV28; abundance: few; len: 13; d_gene: .; j_gene: TRBJ2-7; CDR3aa: CASRLRTSYEQYF; CDR3nt: TGTGCCAGCAGACTCCGGACCTCCTACGAGCAGTACTTC
v_gene: TRBV2; abundance: .; len: 16; d_gene: .; j_gene: TRBJ2-2; CDR3aa: CASLRDGGGNTGELFF; CDR3nt: TGTGCCAGCTTGAGGGATGGCGGGGGCAACACCGGGGAGCTGTTTTTT
v_gene: TRBV5-1; abundance: few; len: 14; d_gene: .; j_gene: TRBJ2-7; CDR3aa: CASSLGPDRYEQYF; CDR3nt: TGCGCCAGCAGCTTGGGACCCGACCGCTACGAGCAGTACTTC
v_gene: TRBV19; abundance: few; len: 14; d_gene: .; j_gene: TRBJ2-1; CDR3aa: CASSRQVSYNEQFF; CDR3nt: TGTGCCAGTAGCCGACAAGTATCCTACAATGAGCAGTTCTTC
v_gene: TRBV19; abundance: .; len: 15; d_gene: .; j_gene: TRBJ1-1; CDR3aa: CASKSGQIRNTEAFF; CDR3nt: TGTGCCAGTAAATCCGGCCAGATCAGGAACACTGAAGCTTTCTTT
v_gene: TRBV19; abundance: .; len: 16; d_gene: .; j_gene: TRBJ1-5; CDR3aa: CASSSMTGSRNQPQHF; CDR3nt: TGTGCCAGTAGTTCCATGACAGGTTCACGCAATCAGCCCCAGCATTTT
v_gene: TRBV7-2; abundance: .; len: 17; d_gene: .; j_gene: TRBJ2-1; CDR3aa: CASSSRAGTGSYNEQFF; CDR3nt: TGTGCCAGCAGCTCACGCGCCGGGACCGGCTCCTACAATGAGCAGTTCTTC
v_gene: TRBV6-1; abundance: .; len: 15; d_gene: TRBD2; j_gene: TRBJ2-1; CDR3aa: CASSEPGGSYNEQFF; CDR3nt: TGTGCCAGCAGTGAACCGGGGGGTTCCTACAATGAGCAGTTCTTC
v_gene: TRBV7-9; abundance: .; len: 15; d_gene: .; j_gene: TRBJ1-1; CDR3aa: CASSHSGGGDTEAFF; CDR3nt: TGTGCCAGCAGCCACTCGGGAGGGGGAGACACTGAAGCTTTCTTT
v_gene: TRBV5-6; abundance: .; len: 14; d_gene: .; j_gene: TRBJ1-2; CDR3aa: CASSLAGAPGGYTF; CDR3nt: TGTGCCAGCAGCTTGGCCGGGGCCCCAGGTGGCTACACCTTC
v_gene: TRBV28; abundance: once; len: 15; d_gene: .; j_gene: TRBJ2-5; CDR3aa: CASSLGGQGQETQYF; CDR3nt: TGTGCCAGCAGTTTGGGTGGTCAGGGGCAAGAGACCCAGTACTTC
v_gene: TRBV6-4; abundance: .; len: 15; d_gene: TRBD1; j_gene: TRBJ1-2; CDR3aa: CASSDAGQGGSGYTF; CDR3nt: TGTGCCAGCAGTGACGCGGGACAGGGAGGTAGTGGCTACACCTTC
v_gene: TRBV19; abundance: few; len: 14; d_gene: .; j_gene: TRBJ2-1; CDR3aa: CASSMGGHGGEQFF; CDR3nt: TGTGCCAGTAGTATGGGAGGACATGGAGGAGAGCAGTTCTTC
v_gene: TRBV10-2; abundance: .; len: 12; d_gene: .; j_gene: TRBJ1-2; CDR3aa: CASMADAYGYTF; CDR3nt: TGCGCCAGCATGGCGGATGCTTATGGCTACACCTTC